The entry below describes one T cell receptor beta chain. What this receptor recognizes is not known. It has no much larger one-base neighbor in the sample; base qualities were not kept. In Seattle, one collaborating source enrolled patients while the infection was active and tracked those patients longitudinally over the course of disease. Whole blood was collected in K2EDTA tubes by collaborating institutions according to the institutions' own protocols. For TCRbeta analysis, collaborators shipped samples as frozen whole blood, isolated PBMCs, or DNA extracted from either of those sample types. The record originates from a study of blood T cell repertoires in COVID-19 (dated by TCRdb to the early 2020s). Background for the entire study: Collaborator samples came from the United States, Italy and Spain and covered acute and convalescent phases of COVID-19. Where available, HLA class I and class II types were taken from metadata supplied by the sample provider and were not determined by assay-based typing. The prospective study material was composed of cDNA or gDNA derived from T cells, B-cell-depleted T cells, or PBMCs. Samples were obtained from the ongoing ImmuneRACE study (first 160 participants) and from some 1,200 subjects provided by 6 global collaborators. The sample metadata nearly always contained a de-identified subject ID, COVID-19 status, age in years and sex. The repertoires were released in a freely available public database meant as a resource for research on the immune response to SARS-CoV-2. Deeply sampled blood TCRbeta repertoires from subjects exposed to, actively infected with, or recovered from COVID-19 were included in the dataset.

V is shortened by 0 bases, J by 5 bases, and the region joining them spans 11 bases. CDR1 and CDR2, looked up from the germline V gene (reference sequence), are GTSNPN and SVGIG. The CDR3 starts with the cysteine, ends with the phenylalanine, and has 14 residues. Left in the record is the CDR3 DNA by itself, 42 bases read in frame from the first base. The study at large found these results: How much clinical and demographic metadata was included differed by source and by participant, and the metadata was provided uncurated.

TCRbeta CDR3 regions were amplified from genomic DNA using the immunoSEQ Assay, a bias-controlled multiplex PCR. The authors' pipeline ran thus. Nucleated cell counts per sample were estimated from amplification of reference gene primers within the assay. Sequence reads were collapsed and filtered to measure the absolute abundance of every unique TCRbeta CDR3 rearrangement. Productive Simpson clonality was computed per sample as the square root of Simpson's diversity index over productive rearrangements. The immuneACCESS repertoire file appears here via TCRdb, limited to in-frame rearrangements. These files lack a portion of the clones; in checked studies, under half of the deficit traces to unresolved V genes, and the cause of the others is not known. For V, J and clone size, that table is used; D and trimming come from the DNA. Within this sample are about 250,000 clones, with about 93% of them counted one time only. The ten largest clones represent around 0.9% of the sample.

The sequence derives from a man under 40 with COVID-19, enrolled during active disease. Sequencing used peripheral blood. In this chain, TRBV30 is recombined with TRBJ1-5, and possibly TRBD1, on 5 matching bases. Read as DNA, the sequence is TGTGCCTGGAGTGTACTGCAGGGCGATCAGCCCCAGCATTTT. This yields the protein CAWSVLQGDQPQHF.